The sequence of this T cell receptor beta chain was determined in a study of blood T cells in healthy people across ages. Study-level points and caveats: Per million T cells, TCR beta diversity dropped roughly linearly as age increased.

Per-sample PBMC isolation yielded at least 7 million cells. A minimum of 5 micrograms of total RNA was extracted per sample. On this clonotype itself: Antigen specificity is unknown.

Then a second PCR, running about 7 to 11 cycles, was carried out with a sample-barcoded 5' primer and a J-beta primer mix. Each cDNA molecule received a tag from a template-switch adaptor that had 12 random nucleotides. TCRdb analysed the 5' RACE reads with MiXCR anew, one entry per CDR3 protein. Of around 1,800,000 distinct CDR3 sequences listed, about 39% are singletons. The ends lost 1 base at V and 7 bases at J; junction bases unmatched: 6. This CDR3 has 15 amino acids. The germline V gene encodes CDR1 MNHNS and CDR2 SASEGT. Material: blood. This rearrangement joins TRBV6-1 to TRBJ2-1; TRBD2 aligns across 8 bases. The TCR originated in a human donor in good health. CDR3 protein: CASSEEVAGSNEQFF. The CDR3 DNA follows: TGTGCCAGCAGTGAAGAGGTAGCGGGGTCGAATGAGCAGTTCTTC.